The sequence of this T cell receptor (beta chain) was determined in a study of control samples from healthy donors and cancer patients. TCRdb's copy holds only in-frame clones and misses some; the assay was immunoSEQ multiplex PCR. The sample consists of about 180,000 clones, 85% to 95% of them appearing once. There are 16 residues in the CDR3. Trimming cost V 6 bases and J 1 base; bases outside gene matches: 4. Germline assignment: CDR1 LGHDT and CDR2 YNNKEL (reference sequence). The rearrangement uses TRBV3-1 (or the pseudogene TRBV3-2) and TRBJ2-1, with 12 bases that match TRBD2. This TCR derives from a woman aged 18-29 years in good health. The sequenced sample consisted of blood. The CDR3 nucleotides are TGTGCCAGCAGTCGAACTAGCGGGAGGTCCTACAATGAGCAGTTCTTC. Translation: CASSRTSGRSYNEQFF.